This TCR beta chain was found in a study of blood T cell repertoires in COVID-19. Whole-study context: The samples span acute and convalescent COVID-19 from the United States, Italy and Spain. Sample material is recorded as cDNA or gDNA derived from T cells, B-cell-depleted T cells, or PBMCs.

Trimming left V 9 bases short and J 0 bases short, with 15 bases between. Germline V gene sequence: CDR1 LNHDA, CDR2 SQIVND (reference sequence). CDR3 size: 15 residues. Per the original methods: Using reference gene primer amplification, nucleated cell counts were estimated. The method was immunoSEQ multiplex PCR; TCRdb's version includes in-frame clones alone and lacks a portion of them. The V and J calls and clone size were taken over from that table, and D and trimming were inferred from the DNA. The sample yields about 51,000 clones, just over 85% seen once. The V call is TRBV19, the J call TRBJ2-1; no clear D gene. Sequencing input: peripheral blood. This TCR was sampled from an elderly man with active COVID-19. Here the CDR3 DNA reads TGTGCCAGCCAAGGCCCAGGAAGCTCCTACAATGAGCAGTTCTTC. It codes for CASQGPGSSYNEQFF. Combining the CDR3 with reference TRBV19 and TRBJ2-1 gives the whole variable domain DGGITQSPKYLFRKEGQNVTLSCEQNLNHDAMYWYRQDPGQGLRLIYYSQIVNDFQKGDIAEGYSVSREKKESFPLTVTSAQKNPTAFYLCASQGPGSSYNEQFFGPGTRLTVL.